These 26 T cell receptor beta chains originate from one sample sequenced in a study of CD8 T cells in Susac syndrome. With random hexamers, 0.5 to 1 ug RNA was reverse transcribed. TCRdb analysed the immunoSEQ multiplex PCR reads with MiXCR anew, one entry per CDR3 protein. Here the sample spans 250,000 to 300,000 distinct CDR3 sequences, approximately 91% being singletons. Material: CD8+ T cells from PBMCs. Receptors were obtained from a human donor with multiple sclerosis.

The chain links TRBV12-5 to TRBJ1-1, with D possibly TRBD1 on 5 matching bases. CDR3 length: 13 residues. CDR1 LGHNT and CDR2 FRNRAP come from the germline V gene. With 3 bases removed from V and 11 bases from J, the gap between germline ends came to 16 bases. The CDR3 here is CASGLMVRGTAFF. CDR3 in DNA: TGTGCTAGTGGTTTAATGGTCCGGGGGACGGCTTTCTTT.

V is TRBV10-3 and J is TRBJ2-7; D tentatively fits TRBD1 or TRBD2 (5 bases each). This CDR3 region has 18 residues. Per the germline V gene, CDR1 is ENHRY and CDR2 is SYGVKD. The V end lost 6 bases, the J end lost 0 bases, and 24 bases lay between the germline ends. The CDR3 nucleotides read TGTGCCATCAGCCCTGGCCCTCAGGGACGGTCAAGCTCCTACGAGCAGTACTTC. Encoded protein: CAISPGPQGRSSSYEQYF.

V usage is TRBV9 and J usage is TRBJ2-7; 11 nucleotides line up with TRBD1. This CDR3 has 15 residues. The V gene's germline CDR1 is SGDLS and CDR2 YYNGEE. Trimming removed 0 bases from V and 6 bases from J; junction bases left unmatched: 5. CDR3: CASSVESGTGGEQYF. Here the CDR3 DNA reads TGTGCCAGCAGCGTAGAATCCGGGACAGGGGGCGAGCAGTACTTC.

The chain carries TRBV5-1 and TRBJ2-7; TRBD1 might be the D (6 bases). V was cut by 4 bases and J by 1 base, with 12 bases left in between. Per the germline V gene, CDR1 is SGHRS and CDR2 is YFSETQ. This CDR3 has 14 residues. CDR3 sequence (DNA): TGCGCCAGCAGCCACGGGGACATTTCCTACGAGCAGTACTTC. Translated: CASSHGDISYEQYF.

This sequence joins TRBV5-1 and TRBJ2-3; TRBD2 aligns across 11 bases. V lost 0 bases, J lost 0 bases, and 6 bases stayed unmatched. The CDR3 runs 18 residues. The germline gives CDR1 SGHRS, CDR2 YFSETQ. CDR3: CASSLEGTSGLSTDTQYF. The CDR3 DNA is TGCGCCAGCAGCTTGGAGGGGACTAGCGGTCTCAGCACAGATACGCAGTATTTT.

In nucleotides, the CDR3 is TGCGCCAGCAGCCAAGATCGGTCGGCTTTCTACGAGCAGTACTTC. As protein: CASSQDRSAFYEQYF. The chain couples TRBV4-3 to TRBJ2-7; D is unresolved. The CDR3 totals 15 residues. Germline loops: CDR1 LGHNA, CDR2 YSLEER. V shed 0 bases and J shed 3 bases, with 12 bases lying between them.

The chain employs TRBV19 and TRBJ2-6, with D perhaps assigned TRBD1 or TRBD2 (5 bases each). The ends were cut back, 2 bases at V and 0 bases at J, with 14 bases in the middle. The CDR3 extends over 18 amino acids. Germline V CDR1 and CDR2: LNHDA, SQIVND (reference sequence). CDR3 DNA: TGTGCCAGTAGTATAATTGAGGGACCCGACTCTGGGGCCAACGTCCTGACTTTC. Translated, it gives CASSIIEGPDSGANVLTF.

This chain links TRBV29-1 with TRBJ2-7; tentative D call: TRBD1 (6 bases). Trimming cost V 4 bases and J 0 bases, with 10 bases left between them. The CDR3 consists of 13 residues. Per the germline V gene, CDR1 is SQVTM and CDR2 is ANQGSEA. The CDR3 here is CSVGTEISYEQYF. The CDR3 region has the DNA TGCAGCGTTGGGACAGAAATCTCCTACGAGCAGTACTTC.

The chain carries TRBV15 and TRBJ1-2; possibly TRBD1 for D (5 bases). The V end lost 5 bases, the J end lost 11 bases, and 21 bases lay between the germline ends. The CDR3 has 14 residues. The germline CDR1 and CDR2 sequences are LNHNV and YYDKDF (reference sequence). The CDR3 region is CATSSHSLGVEYTF. The DNA for the CDR3 is TGTGCCACCAGCTCCCATTCTCTGGGGGTCGAATACACCTTC.

This rearrangement joins TRBV20-1 to TRBJ1-1, with a weak D call TRBD1 (6 bases). The CDR3 has 14 amino acids. From germline, CDR1 is DFQATT and CDR2 SNEGSKA (reference sequence). The germline V and J ends were trimmed by 3 bases and 1 base, with 12 bases remaining between them. The CDR3 region has the DNA TGCAGTGCTAGCCCCAGGGGACCGAACACTGAAGCTTTCTTT. This encodes CSASPRGPNTEAFF.

The V gene is TRBV2, the J gene TRBJ1-1; D uncertain. Trimming pared 4 bases from V and 9 bases from J, leaving 9 bases between. This CDR3 contains 11 residues. Germline V gene lookup returns CDR1 SNHLY and CDR2 FYNNEI. Here the CDR3 reads CASSGAGKAFF. The CDR3 nucleotides read TGTGCCAGCAGTGGGGCGGGGAAAGCTTTCTTT.

The genes are TRBV9 and TRBJ1-1; no definite D call. CDR1 and CDR2 from the germline V gene are SGDLS and YYNGEE. There are 14 residues in the CDR3. V lost 0 bases and J lost 7, with 13 bases in between. In nucleotides, the CDR3 is TGTGCCAGCAGCGTAGACACTGCTCGAGATGAAGCTTTCTTT. It specifies CASSVDTARDEAFF.

This rearrangement joins TRBV27 to TRBJ1-5; a possible D gene is TRBD1 (5 bases). CDR1 and CDR2 from the germline V gene are MNHEY and SMNVEV (reference sequence). Trimming removed 3 bases at V and 6 bases at J, with 9 bases between. The CDR3 spans 13 residues. CDR3 sequence reads: CASSFRGGQPQHF. CDR3 coding DNA: TGTGCCAGCAGTTTTAGGGGAGGTCAGCCCCAGCATTTT.

The count of this clonotype is one. The chain uses TRBV20-1 and TRBJ2-3; TRBD1 aligns across 9 bases. The CDR3 is 14 amino acids. V was pared by 5 bases and J by 1 base, with 4 bases of the junction left unmatched. Germline assignment: CDR1 DFQATT and CDR2 SNEGSKA (reference sequence). CDR3 in amino acids: CSAEDRGGTDTQYF. The CDR3 nucleotides are TGCAGTGCTGAGGACAGGGGAGGCACAGATACGCAGTATTTT.

This clonotype was counted a single time. The chain combines TRBV30 with TRBJ1-5; no reliable D call. Trimming removed 0 bases from V and 4 bases from J, with 10 bases in between. The CDR3 loop spans 14 amino acids. Germline CDR1 GTSNPN, CDR2 SVGIG (reference sequence). CDR3 DNA sequence: TGTGCCTGGAGTGTGGACGGAGGGAATCAGCCCCAGCATTTT. Translating it yields CAWSVDGGNQPQHF.

CDR3 nucleotides: TGTGCCAGCAGTTACGCCAATGAGCAGTTCTTC. It yields the protein CASSYANEQFF. V is TRBV6-6 and J is TRBJ2-1; no clear D. The CDR3 covers 11 residues. Trimming pared 2 bases from V and 6 bases from J, leaving 2 bases between. Germline-derived CDR1 and CDR2 are MNHNY and SVGAGI (reference sequence).

This CDR3 is CSVSALDEEGQFF. DNA for the CDR3: TGCAGCGTGTCAGCCCTGGACGAGGAGGGGCAGTTCTTC. The chain uses TRBV29-1 and TRBJ2-1, with TRBD2 as a possible D gene (6 bases). Trimming took off 6 bases at V and 12 bases at J, with 21 bases between the two ends. CDR1 SQVTM and CDR2 ANQGSEA come from the germline V gene. There are 13 residues in the CDR3.

The gene calls are TRBV28 and TRBJ2-2, with 15 positions matching TRBD2. The CDR3 sequence is 15 residues long. V lost 8 bases, J lost 6 bases, and 4 bases stayed unmatched. Germline-derived CDR1 and CDR2 are MDHEN and SYDVKM. This CDR3 reads CASGLAGGRAGELFF. The CDR3 region has the DNA TGTGCCAGCGGACTAGCGGGAGGGCGCGCCGGGGAGCTGTTTTTT.

This chain connects TRBV21-1 to TRBJ2-7; the DNA was not used to check the table's D call, TRBD1. TRBV21-1 is flagged as a pseudogene. The CDR3 totals 14 residues. The CDR3 bases are TGTGCCAGCAGCTGGGACAGGGCCCCCTACGAGCAGTACTTC. Translating gives CASSWDRAPYEQYF.

This chain uses TRBV7-2 with TRBJ2-1; 7 nucleotides agree with TRBD1. The CDR3 sequence is 15 residues long. The germline gives CDR1 SGHTA, CDR2 FQGNSA. V trimming: 4 bases; J trimming: 2 bases; junction bases outside the gene matches: 5. CDR3 sequence: CASSSTGITYNEQFF. The CDR3 DNA reads as TGTGCCAGCAGCTCGACAGGGATTACCTACAATGAGCAGTTCTTC.

The genes are TRBV6-2 or TRBV6-3 and TRBJ2-1; D perhaps matches TRBD1 (6 bases). This CDR3 contains 13 residues. Trimming stripped 2 bases from V and 7 bases from J, with 9 bases between. Germline loops: CDR1 MNHEY, CDR2 SVGEGT. CDR3 sequence: CASSYGQPNEQFF. Written as DNA, the CDR3 is TGTGCCAGCAGTTACGGACAGCCAAATGAGCAGTTCTTC.

The rearrangement joins TRBV7-9 to TRBJ1-1; perhaps TRBD1 as D (6 bases). This CDR3 has 16 residues. Trimming cost V 2 bases and J 3 bases, with 16 bases left between them. CDR1 and CDR2 (germline): SEHNR, FQNEAQ (reference sequence). For the CDR3, the DNA is TGTGCCAGCAGCTTAATCGGGGGCGGCGGTGACACTGAAGCTTTCTTT. This encodes CASSLIGGGGDTEAFF.

V usage is TRBV7-2 and J usage is TRBJ2-3, with D uncertain. V was pared by 4 bases and J by 2 bases, with 7 bases between. The CDR3 contains 13 residues. Per the germline V gene, CDR1 is SGHTA and CDR2 is FQGNSA. CDR3 in DNA: TGTGCCAGCAGCTCCCTCCTCACAGATACGCAGTATTTT. Encoded protein: CASSSLLTDTQYF.

The chain recombines TRBV10-3 with TRBJ2-5, with 10 nucleotides matching TRBD1. The CDR3 has 13 amino acids. V shed 7 bases and J 4 bases; nucleotides not matched to a gene: 3. Germline values: CDR1 ENHRY, CDR2 SYGVKD. The CDR3 DNA reads TGTGCCATCACGGACAGGGGGTTAGAGACCCAGTACTTC. It encodes CAITDRGLETQYF.

This sequence joins TRBV11-2 and TRBJ1-1, with 11 bases lining up with TRBD1. V lost 6 bases, J lost 6 bases, and 12 bases stayed unmatched. Germline loops: CDR1 SGHAT, CDR2 FQNNGV. The CDR3 runs to 16 residues. The CDR3 sequence: CASRPGTGGSGAEAFF. DNA for the CDR3: TGTGCCAGCAGGCCCGGGACAGGGGGTTCTGGGGCTGAAGCTTTCTTT.

The V gene is TRBV2, the J gene TRBJ2-6; D tentatively reads TRBD1 or TRBD2 (6 bases each). The ends were cut back, 6 bases at V and 0 bases at J, with 21 bases in the middle. Per germline, CDR1 SNHLY and CDR2 FYNNEI. The CDR3 runs to 19 residues. The CDR3 reads CASRGPRLGGPSGANVLTF. The CDR3 DNA is TGTGCCAGCAGGGGACCCCGCTTGGGGGGCCCCTCTGGGGCCAACGTCCTGACTTTC.